The clone carrying this T cell receptor beta chain showed up many times. Its target is not known. This record comes from a study of CD8 T cells in ankylosing spondylitis. Study results and limitations: Characteristic, it appeared, of ankylosing spondylitis blood was a TCR beta motif of several highly homologous variants.

Each CDR3 protein is one row after TCRdb ran MiXCR on the 5' RACE reads. The sample consists of about 90,000 distinct CDR3 sequences, around 8.5% of them appearing once. The CDR3 extends over 8 amino acids. V was cut by 3 bases and J by 9 bases, with 2 bases left in between. Germline V lookup: CDR1 DFQATT, CDR2 SNEGSKA (reference sequence). The sequenced sample consisted of blood, either unsorted or a sorted T cell fraction (not recorded which). This chain connects TRBV20-1 to TRBJ2-5, with D hard to call. The TCR sequence derives from a male donor with ankylosing spondylitis. CDR3 sequence reads: CSASSQYF. The CDR3 nucleotides read TGCAGTGCTAGCTCCCAGTACTTC.